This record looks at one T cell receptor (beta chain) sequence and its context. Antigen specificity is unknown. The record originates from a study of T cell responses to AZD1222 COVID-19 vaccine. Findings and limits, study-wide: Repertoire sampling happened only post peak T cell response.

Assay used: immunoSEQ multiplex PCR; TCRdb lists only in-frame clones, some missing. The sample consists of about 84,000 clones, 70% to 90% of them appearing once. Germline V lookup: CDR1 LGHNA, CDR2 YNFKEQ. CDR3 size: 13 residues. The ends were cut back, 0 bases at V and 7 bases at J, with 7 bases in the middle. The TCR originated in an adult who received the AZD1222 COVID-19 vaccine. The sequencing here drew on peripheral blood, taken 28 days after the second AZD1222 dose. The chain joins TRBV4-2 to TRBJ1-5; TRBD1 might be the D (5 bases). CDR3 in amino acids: CASSQERGQPQHF. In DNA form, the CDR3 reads TGTGCCAGCAGCCAAGAGAGGGGCCAGCCCCAGCATTTT.